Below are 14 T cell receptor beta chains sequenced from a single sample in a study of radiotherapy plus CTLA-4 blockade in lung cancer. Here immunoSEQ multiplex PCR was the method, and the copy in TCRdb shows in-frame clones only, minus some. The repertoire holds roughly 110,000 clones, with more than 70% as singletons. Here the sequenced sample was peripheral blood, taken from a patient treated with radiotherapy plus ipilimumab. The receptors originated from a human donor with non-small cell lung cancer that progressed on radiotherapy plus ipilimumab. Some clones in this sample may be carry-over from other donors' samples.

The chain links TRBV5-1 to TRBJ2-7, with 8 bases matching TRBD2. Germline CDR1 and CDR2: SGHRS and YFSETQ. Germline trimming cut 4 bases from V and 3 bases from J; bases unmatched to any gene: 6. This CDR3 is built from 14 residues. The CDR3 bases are TGCGCCAGCAGCGCCGGGAGGGCGGGCTACGAGCAGTACTTC. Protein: CASSAGRAGYEQYF.

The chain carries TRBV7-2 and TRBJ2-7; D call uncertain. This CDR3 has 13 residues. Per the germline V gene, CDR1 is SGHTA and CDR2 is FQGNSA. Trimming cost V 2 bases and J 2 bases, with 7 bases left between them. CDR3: CASSLLVAYEQYF. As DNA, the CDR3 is TGTGCCAGCAGCTTATTGGTCGCCTACGAGCAGTACTTC.

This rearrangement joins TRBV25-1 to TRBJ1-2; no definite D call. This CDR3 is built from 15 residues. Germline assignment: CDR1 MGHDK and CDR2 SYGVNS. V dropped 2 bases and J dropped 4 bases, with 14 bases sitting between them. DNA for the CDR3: TGTGCCAGCAGTGAACAGAGGCCATCAGGCTATGGCTACACCTTC. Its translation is CASSEQRPSGYGYTF.

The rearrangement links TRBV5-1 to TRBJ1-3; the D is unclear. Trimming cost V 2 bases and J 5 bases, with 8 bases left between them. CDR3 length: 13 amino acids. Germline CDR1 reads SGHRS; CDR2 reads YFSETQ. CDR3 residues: CASSFGQRNTIYF. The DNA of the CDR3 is TGCGCCAGCAGCTTTGGTCAGAGAAACACCATATATTTT.

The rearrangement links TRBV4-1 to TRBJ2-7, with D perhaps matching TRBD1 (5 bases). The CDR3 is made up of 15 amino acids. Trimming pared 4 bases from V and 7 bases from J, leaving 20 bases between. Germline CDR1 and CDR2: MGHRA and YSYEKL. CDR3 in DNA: TGCGCCAGCAGCCCCCGGACATCCTCGACCGGGGAGCAGTACTTC. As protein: CASSPRTSSTGEQYF.

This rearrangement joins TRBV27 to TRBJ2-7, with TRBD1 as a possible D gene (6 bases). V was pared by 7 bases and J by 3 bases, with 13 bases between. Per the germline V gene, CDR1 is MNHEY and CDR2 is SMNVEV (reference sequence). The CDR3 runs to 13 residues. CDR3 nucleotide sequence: TGTGCCAGCATCGAAAGAGGGGGCTACGAGCAGTACTTC. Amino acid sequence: CASIERGGYEQYF.

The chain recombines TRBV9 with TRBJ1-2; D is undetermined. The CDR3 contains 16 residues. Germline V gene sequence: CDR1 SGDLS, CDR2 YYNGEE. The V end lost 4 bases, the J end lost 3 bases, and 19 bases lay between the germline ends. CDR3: CASSPIGGSLHYGYTF. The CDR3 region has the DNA TGTGCCAGCAGCCCCATCGGAGGGAGCTTGCACTATGGCTACACCTTC.

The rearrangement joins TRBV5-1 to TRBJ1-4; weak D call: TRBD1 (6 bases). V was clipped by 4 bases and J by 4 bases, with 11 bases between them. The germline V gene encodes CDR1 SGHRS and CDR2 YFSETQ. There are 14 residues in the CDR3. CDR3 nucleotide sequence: TGCGCCAGCAGCCCCGGACAGTTTAATGAAAAACTGTTTTTT. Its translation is CASSPGQFNEKLFF.

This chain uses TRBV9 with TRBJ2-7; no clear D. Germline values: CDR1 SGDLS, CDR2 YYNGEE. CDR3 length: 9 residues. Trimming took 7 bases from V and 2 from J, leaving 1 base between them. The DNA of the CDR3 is TGTGCCAGCCCCTACGAGCAGTACTTC. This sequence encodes CASPYEQYF.

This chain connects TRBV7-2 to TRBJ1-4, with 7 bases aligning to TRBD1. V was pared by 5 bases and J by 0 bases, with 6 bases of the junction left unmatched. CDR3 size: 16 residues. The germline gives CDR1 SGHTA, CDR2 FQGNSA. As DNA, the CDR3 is TGTGCCAGCAGCCGTGGGACAGCTACAACTAATGAAAAACTGTTTTTT. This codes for CASSRGTATTNEKLFF.

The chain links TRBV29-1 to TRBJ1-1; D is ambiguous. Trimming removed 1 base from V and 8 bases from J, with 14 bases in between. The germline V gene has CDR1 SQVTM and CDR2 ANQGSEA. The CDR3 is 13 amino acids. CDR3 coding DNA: TGCAGCGTTGAAGGTTCAGGACCGGCGGAAGCTTTCTTT. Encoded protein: CSVEGSGPAEAFF.

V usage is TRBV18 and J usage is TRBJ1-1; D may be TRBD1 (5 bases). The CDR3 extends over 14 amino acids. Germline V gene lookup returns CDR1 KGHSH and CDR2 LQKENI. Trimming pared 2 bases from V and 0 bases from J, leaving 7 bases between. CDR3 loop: CASSPTTVNTEAFF. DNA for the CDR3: TGTGCCAGCTCACCAACGACAGTGAACACTGAAGCTTTCTTT.

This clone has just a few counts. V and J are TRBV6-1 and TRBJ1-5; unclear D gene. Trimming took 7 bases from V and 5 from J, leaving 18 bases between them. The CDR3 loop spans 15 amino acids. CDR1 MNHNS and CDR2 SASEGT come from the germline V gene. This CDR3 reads CASTVDPGRHQPQHF. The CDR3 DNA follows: TGTGCCAGCACTGTAGACCCGGGGAGGCATCAGCCCCAGCATTTT.

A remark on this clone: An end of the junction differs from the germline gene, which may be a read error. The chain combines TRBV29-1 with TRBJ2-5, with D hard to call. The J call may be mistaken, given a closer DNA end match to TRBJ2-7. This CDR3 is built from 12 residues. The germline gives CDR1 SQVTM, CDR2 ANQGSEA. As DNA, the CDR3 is TGCATCGTTCAGGTCAATTCCTACGAGCAGTACTTC. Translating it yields CIVQVNSYEQYF.